This T cell receptor beta chain originates from a study of T cell responses to AZD1222 COVID-19 vaccine. Whole-study results and caveats: Breadth and depth of Spike-specific TCRs rose after two AZD1222 doses. Clonal diversity was possibly underestimated, and white British individuals and females predominated among donors. Only six people who got AZD1222 tested seropositive at baseline. Repertoires in all cases were sampled only once the peak T cell response had passed.

V was pared by 1 base and J by 5 bases, with 5 bases between. The CDR3 runs to 12 residues. Germline CDR1 is SGHAT and CDR2 is FQDESV (reference sequence). The method was immunoSEQ multiplex PCR; TCRdb's version includes in-frame clones alone and lacks a portion of them. Here the sample spans about 83,000 clones, more than 75% being singletons. Points on this clone: No antigen is known for it.

The rearrangement uses TRBV11-1 and TRBJ1-1; D is uncertain. This specimen was peripheral blood, taken on day 0 of MenACWY control vaccination. This receptor was obtained from an adult in good health. CDR3 nucleotides: TGTGCCAGCAGCTTAGTCCATACTGAAGCTTTCTTT. Amino acid sequence: CASSLVHTEAFF.